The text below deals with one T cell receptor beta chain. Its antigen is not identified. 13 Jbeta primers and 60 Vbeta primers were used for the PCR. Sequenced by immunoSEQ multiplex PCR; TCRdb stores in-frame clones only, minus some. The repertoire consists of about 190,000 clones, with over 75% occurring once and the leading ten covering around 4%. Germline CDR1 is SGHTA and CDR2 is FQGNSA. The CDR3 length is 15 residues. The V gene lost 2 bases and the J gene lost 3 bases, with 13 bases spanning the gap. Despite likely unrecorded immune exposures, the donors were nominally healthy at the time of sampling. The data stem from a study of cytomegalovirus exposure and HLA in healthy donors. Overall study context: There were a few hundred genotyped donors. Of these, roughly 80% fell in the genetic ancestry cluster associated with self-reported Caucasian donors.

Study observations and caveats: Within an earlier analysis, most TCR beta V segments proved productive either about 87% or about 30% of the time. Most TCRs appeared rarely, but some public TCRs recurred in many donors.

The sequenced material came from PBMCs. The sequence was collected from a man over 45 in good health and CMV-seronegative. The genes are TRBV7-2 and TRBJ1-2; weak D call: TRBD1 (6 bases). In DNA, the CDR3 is TGTGCCAGCAGCTTATCAGGGGCAGCCTACTATGGCTACACCTTC. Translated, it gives CASSLSGAAYYGYTF.